This TCR beta chain was profiled in a study of blood T cells in healthy people across ages. Sample-barcoded 5' priming and a J-beta primer mix drove a second PCR of roughly 6 to 12 cycles. Any given sample supplied a minimum of 2.5 million CDR3-containing paired-end reads. TCRdb analysed the 5' RACE reads with MiXCR anew, one entry per CDR3 protein. The data hold 1 million or so distinct CDR3 sequences, with more than 40% observed a single time. V lost 6 bases and J lost 0; bases outside the gene matches: 9. The germline CDR1 and CDR2 sequences are MNHNY and SVGAGI (reference sequence). The CDR3 sequence is 16 residues long. Ranging in age from about 6 to 100, the donors were healthy Caucasian individuals from Russia. The authors drew 7.5 to 10 milliliters of peripheral blood from each donor. Isolation of PBMCs gave at least 7 million cells per sample.

The chain has TRBV6-6 and TRBJ1-2; 8 bases fit TRBD1. Material: blood. The sequence was collected from a woman aged 55-70 years in good health. CDR3 amino acids: CASSNDRGRANYGYTF. The CDR3 coding sequence is TGTGCCAGCAGCAACGACAGGGGCCGAGCTAACTATGGCTACACCTTC.